Following are 16 T cell receptor beta chains from one sample sequenced in a study of blood T cell repertoires in COVID-19 (TCRdb year 2020). The protocol used for the library was the immunoSEQ multiplex PCR assay. TCRdb stores this immuneACCESS table with in-frame sequences only. Part of the clones is absent; in the studies checked, under half of the shortfall reflects unresolved V genes, and no reason is known for the rest. The sample records around 500,000 clones, roughly 90% of which are singletons. The ten largest clonotypes hold approximately 1.8% of the sample. The sequenced sample consisted of PBMCs or T cells enriched from blood (not recorded which). Receptor source: a woman aged 40 to 50 who had recovered from COVID-19.

The chain couples TRBV11-2 to TRBJ2-1; 9 nucleotides align to TRBD2. The CDR3 has 16 amino acids. J gave up 2 bases and V 1 base, and 3 bases lay outside the gene matches. Germline assignment: CDR1 SGHAT and CDR2 FQNNGV. Here the CDR3 reads CASSLGLAATYNEQFF. DNA of the CDR3: TGTGCCAGCAGCTTAGGACTAGCGGCGACCTACAATGAGCAGTTCTTC.

This chain joins TRBV5-6 and TRBJ1-1; D call uncertain. The CDR3 contains 15 residues. Trimming left V 0 bases short and J 4 bases short, with 13 bases between. Germline CDR1 SGHDT, CDR2 YYEEEE. CDR3 region: CASSLVGRSTTEAFF. The CDR3, as DNA: TGTGCCAGCAGCTTGGTGGGCAGGTCTACCACTGAAGCTTTCTTT.

The chain carries TRBV5-4 and TRBJ1-3, with D unclear. The germline CDR1 and CDR2 sequences are SGHNT and YYREEE (reference sequence). Trimming stripped 3 bases from V and 4 bases from J, with 14 bases between. This CDR3 contains 15 residues. CDR3 residues: CASSSDMGGGNTIYF. The DNA of the CDR3 is TGTGCCAGCAGCTCCGACATGGGAGGCGGAAACACCATATATTTT.

The chain joins TRBV19 to TRBJ1-1, with 8 bases aligning to TRBD1. The V and J ends lost 4 bases and 6 bases, in that order; junction bases with no gene match: 4. The CDR3 spans 13 residues. Germline CDR1 LNHDA, CDR2 SQIVND (reference sequence). CDR3 nucleotide sequence: TGTGCCAGTAGTACACAGGGGGTGGCTGAAGCTTTCTTT. Translating gives CASSTQGVAEAFF. The full variable domain, rest sourced from reference TRBV19 and TRBJ1-1, is DGGITQSPKYLFRKEGQNVTLSCEQNLNHDAMYWYRQDPGQGLRLIYYSQIVNDFQKGDIAEGYSVSREKKESFPLTVTSAQKNPTAFYLCASSTQGVAEAFFGQGTRLTVV.

The J gene is TRBJ2-3, the V gene TRBV4-3; D is unclear. Germline values: CDR1 LGHNA, CDR2 YSLEER. Deletions cut 0 bases from V and 0 bases from J, with 13 bases between. CDR3 length: 17 amino acids. The CDR3 DNA reads as TGCGCCAGCAGCCAAGATTTGGCTTCCCGCAGCACAGATACGCAGTATTTT. This encodes CASSQDLASRSTDTQYF.

The chain has TRBV11-3 and TRBJ2-3; TRBD2 matches at 13 bases. Germline CDR1 and CDR2: SGHNT and YENEEA. The CDR3 is 16 residues long. V lost 0 bases to trimming and J lost 7 bases; unmatched junction nucleotides: 4. CDR3 loop: CASSLEGLAGLYTQYF. CDR3 DNA sequence: TGTGCCAGCAGCTTAGAGGGACTAGCGGGACTTTATACGCAGTATTTT.

This chain links TRBV9 with TRBJ2-2; D is ambiguous. V was clipped by 0 bases and J by 0 bases, with 6 bases between them. CDR1 is SGDLS and CDR2 is YYNGEE in the germline V gene. The CDR3 is made up of 15 amino acids. The DNA of the CDR3 is TGTGCCAGCAGCGTAGCACCAGCGAACACCGGGGAGCTGTTTTTT. Its protein is CASSVAPANTGELFF. The variable domain in full, with the rest retrieved from reference TRBV9 and TRBJ2-2, is DSGVTQTPKHLITATGQRVTLRCSPRSGDLSVYWYQQSLDQGLQFLIQYYNGEERAKGNILERFSAQQFPDLHSELNLSSLELGDSALYFCASSVAPANTGELFFGEGSRLTVL.

V is TRBV10-2 and J is TRBJ2-7; 10 nucleotides agree with TRBD2. This CDR3 has 15 amino acids. With 2 bases clipped from V and 7 bases from J, the junction kept 8 bases outside the gene matches. Germline V gives CDR1 WSHSY, CDR2 SAAADI. The CDR3 loop reads CASSEGLAGVWEQYF. In nucleotides, the CDR3 is TGCGCCAGCAGTGAGGGGCTAGCGGGAGTATGGGAGCAGTACTTC.

This sequence joins TRBV11-2 and TRBJ1-5; TRBD1 matches 7 bases. Germline trimming cut 5 bases from V and 3 bases from J; bases unmatched to any gene: 10. This CDR3 region has 16 residues. Germline-derived CDR1 and CDR2 are SGHAT and FQNNGV. The CDR3 sequence is CASSNTPGQINQPQHF. The DNA of the CDR3 is TGTGCCAGCAGCAATACTCCGGGACAGATCAATCAGCCCCAGCATTTT.

This chain uses TRBV24-1 with TRBJ1-2, with a possible D match to TRBD1 (6 bases). Looked up from germline, CDR1 is KGHDR and CDR2 is SFDVKD. V was trimmed by 4 bases and J by 4 bases, leaving 12 bases between them. This CDR3 contains 14 residues. Written as DNA, the CDR3 is TGTGCCACCAGTGACCAGGGACATATCTATGGCTACACCTTC. Translated, it gives CATSDQGHIYGYTF.

This clone occurred once. The genes are TRBV20-1 and TRBJ2-7; possible D gene TRBD2, 5 bases. This CDR3 comprises 11 residues. V gave up 4 bases and J gave up 5 bases, with 9 bases separating them. Germline V gene data show CDR1 as DFQATT and CDR2 as SNEGSKA (reference sequence). CDR3: CSATPSHEQYF. CDR3 bases: TGCAGTGCTACCCCTAGCCACGAGCAGTACTTC.

This clone has just one count. The J gene is TRBJ2-5, the V gene TRBV5-4, with 8 positions matching TRBD2. V lost 2 bases and J lost 4; bases outside the gene matches: 4. This CDR3 region has 14 residues. Germline-derived CDR1 and CDR2 are SGHNT and YYREEE (reference sequence). CDR3 loop: CASSLAGVRETQYF. The CDR3 DNA is TGTGCCAGCAGCTTAGCGGGAGTGCGAGAGACCCAGTACTTC.

The gene calls are TRBV9 and TRBJ1-1; D call uncertain. The CDR3 totals 15 residues. Germline CDR1 is SGDLS and CDR2 is YYNGEE. V was shortened by 0 bases and J by 0 bases, with 9 bases between the two germline ends. CDR3 DNA: TGTGCCAGCAGCGTAGAAAGGAGTATGAACACTGAAGCTTTCTTT. Amino acid sequence: CASSVERSMNTEAFF.

The chain recombines TRBV3-1 (or the pseudogene TRBV3-2) with TRBJ1-5; a possible D gene is TRBD1 (5 bases). V lost 4 bases to trimming and J lost 6 bases, with 10 bases between them. The germline CDR1 and CDR2 sequences are LGHDT and YNNKEL (reference sequence). The CDR3 runs 13 residues. The CDR3 is CASSLPGGQPQHF. CDR3 DNA sequence: TGTGCCAGCAGCCTGCCCGGGGGTCAGCCCCAGCATTTT.

The chain links TRBV3-1 (or the pseudogene TRBV3-2) to TRBJ1-2; 12 bases agree with TRBD1. The J segment lost 1 base and the V segment lost 0 bases, leaving 6 bases of the junction unmatched. Germline V lookup: CDR1 LGHDT, CDR2 YNNKEL (reference sequence). There are 18 residues in the CDR3. This CDR3 is CASSQEGTGGGRNYGYTF. The CDR3 DNA reads TGTGCCAGCAGCCAAGAAGGGACAGGGGGCGGCCGTAACTATGGCTACACCTTC.

The V call is TRBV20-1, the J call TRBJ2-1; perhaps TRBD2 as D (6 bases). CDR1 is DFQATT and CDR2 is SNEGSKA in the germline V gene (reference sequence). The germline V and J ends were trimmed by 3 bases and 10 bases, with 19 bases remaining between them. The CDR3 is 14 residues long. The CDR3 DNA follows: TGCAGTGCTAGTGTGGAGGGCCCCTCTAGAGAGCAGTTCTTC. Its protein product is CSASVEGPSREQFF.